These T cell receptor beta chains were read from a single sample in a study of cytomegalovirus exposure and HLA in healthy donors. TCRdb's copy holds only in-frame clones and misses some; the assay was immunoSEQ multiplex PCR. Found here are 85,000 to 120,000 clones, around 80% of them singletons; the top ten hold under 8%. The specimen was PBMCs. The receptors here all came from a woman aged 45-59 years in good health and CMV-seropositive. CDR3s leave out the opening cysteine and the closing phenylalanine or tryptophan.

>TRBV10-3|TRBJ1-5
AISESTLTVFEPQH
>TRBV6-1|TRBJ2-5
ASSEDRGAWETQY
>TRBV4-1|TRBJ1-1
ASMGGGGFLDTEAF
>TRBV7-9|TRBJ1-2
ASSPPGQGYWNYGYT
>TRBV2|TRBJ1-6
ASSVVGPYNSPLH
>TRBV7-2|TRBJ1-2
ASSFSLVPIT
>TRBV6-6|TRBJ1-1
ASSYSSRNTEAF
>TRBV6-1|TRBJ2-3
ASTSRGQGTDTQY
>TRBV5-1|TRBJ2-1
ASRYGQGENNEQF
>TRBV2|TRBJ1-1
ASSENTATNEAF
>TRBV6-6|TRBJ1-3
ASSYVDWYSGNTIY
>TRBV7-2|TRBJ1-2
ASSPFSTGVGYT
>TRBV28|TRBJ2-3
ASSMAAGVYTQY
>TRBV2|TRBJ1-2
ASSEFEGRYGYT
>TRBV6-1|TRBJ1-2
ASSPPTNYGYT
>TRBV5-6|TRBJ1-5
ASRRQYSNQPQH
>TRBV7-2|TRBJ2-1
ASSLVAGGPGNEQF
>TRBV7-6|NA
ASSPRTEPGEQY
>TRBV19|TRBJ2-7
ASRRGPSYEQY
>TRBV7-9|TRBJ1-5
ASSRTGGNQPQH
>TRBV6-6|TRBJ2-1
ASSGAGGQHNEQF
>TRBV4-3|TRBJ2-3
ASSQHPSGGAPDTQY
>TRBV7-8|TRBJ1-5
ASSPRDRGGSQPQH
>TRBV2|TRBJ2-2
AGHTGVGTGELF
>TRBV6-6|TRBJ2-7
ASSFRQTYEQY
>TRBV9|TRBJ2-3
ASSAGSTDTQY
>TRBV12-5|TRBJ2-1
ASGPGGTSYNEQF
>TRBV9|TRBJ1-2
ASSMTGTFYGYT
>TRBV10-3|TRBJ2-2
AISVRQGNTGELF
>TRBV6-5|TRBJ2-1
ASSYWGLGINEQF
>TRBV6-1|TRBJ1-1
ASSEGWSGVTEAF
>TRBV7-9|TRBJ1-1
ASSLLGGTEAF
>TRBV2|TRBJ2-5
ASRPTGGETQY
>TRBV5-1|TRBJ2-5
ASSTGTETQY
>TRBV27|TRBJ2-2
ASSSSGLAGASFGELF
>TRBV11-3|TRBJ2-3
ASSQSTSGGIKRGDTQY
>TRBV5-1|TRBJ2-7
ASSPGTETYEQY
>TRBV7-2|TRBJ2-7
ASSLRGERGGSYEQY
>TRBV5-1|TRBJ1-2
ASSLGLQGPSDGYT
>TRBV7-9|TRBJ2-3
ASSYRRDSFTDTQY
>TRBV5-1|TRBJ2-4
ASSQDRGYIQY
>TRBV18|TRBJ1-3
ASSPGGISSGNTIY
>TRBV10-1|TRBJ2-3
ATISGGMY
>TRBV12-5|TRBJ2-7
ASGTPQRELHEQY
>TRBV7-9|TRBJ2-3
ASSQVQGTDTQY
>TRBV4-2|TRBJ2-3
ASSQEGQRGTDTQY
>TRBV2|TRBJ2-7
ASGGTSGGGPYEQY
>TRBV5-8|TRBJ2-6
ASSFKGAHLSGANVLT
>TRBV7-6|TRBJ1-1
ASSLAGGNRGDDTEAF
>TRBV7-2|TRBJ2-3
ASSSGQSSKDTQY
>TRBV7-9|TRBJ2-1
ASSSELNEQF
>TRBV11-3|TRBJ2-5
ASSRRGGQETQY
>TRBV7-9|TRBJ1-2
SSSLQTGGGGYT
>TRBV14|TRBJ1-1
ASSQARVPAF